Shown below are 30 T cell receptor beta chains from a single sample sequenced in a study of cytomegalovirus exposure and HLA in healthy donors. PCR employed 60 Vbeta and 13 Jbeta primers. Produced via immunoSEQ multiplex PCR; TCRdb's table is partial and in-frame only. This sample carries just over 150,000 clones, around 74% of them seen once, and the ten largest clones take 1.3% to 1.5%. The sample taken for sequencing was PBMCs. All receptors derive from a woman in her 30s in good health and CMV-seronegative.

Comment on this clone: This CDR3 is also generated by other DNA sequences in the sample. V and J are TRBV5-1 and TRBJ2-2; D ambiguous. CDR1 SGHRS and CDR2 YFSETQ come from the germline V gene. The CDR3 has 14 amino acids. V was cut by 2 bases and J by 2 bases, with 7 bases left in between. The CDR3 DNA reads TGCGCCAGCAGCTTTTCGGGTAACACCGGGGAGCTGTTTTTT. Protein: CASSFSGNTGELFF.

The chain joins TRBV5-1 to TRBJ2-1; 11 positions agree with TRBD1. The junction had 10 bases not matched to a gene; V was cut back by 0 bases and J by 8 bases. Germline CDR1 is SGHRS and CDR2 is YFSETQ. The CDR3 is made up of 17 amino acids. The CDR3 region has the DNA TGCGCCAGCAGCTTGGCCTTTCGGACAGGGGGCCGGCATGAGCAGTTCTTC. Amino acid sequence: CASSLAFRTGGRHEQFF.

J is TRBJ1-2 and V is TRBV6-1; 7 nucleotides align to TRBD1. This CDR3 is built from 15 residues. CDR1 is MNHNS, CDR2 SASEGT, per germline. The trim removed 6 bases at V and 8 bases at J, leaving 15 bases unmatched. DNA for the CDR3: TGTGCCAGCAGAGATATCAACGACAGGGCCTTCGGCTACACCTTC. It specifies CASRDINDRAFGYTF.

The table lists this clone with a few counts. The chain combines TRBV29-1 with TRBJ1-2, with D possibly matching TRBD1 (6 bases). The germline CDR1 and CDR2 sequences are SQVTM and ANQGSEA. This CDR3 region has 13 residues. V shed 6 bases and J shed 0 bases, with 11 bases lying between them. The DNA of the CDR3 is TGCAGCGTAGACCGGACAGCTAACTATGGCTACACCTTC. Translated, it gives CSVDRTANYGYTF. The full variable domain, rest sourced from reference TRBV29-1 and TRBJ1-2, is SAVISQKPSRDICQRGTSLTIQCQVDSQVTMMFWYRQQPGQSLTLIATANQGSEATYESGFVIDKFPISRPNLTFSTLTVSNMSPEDSSIYLCSVDRTANYGYTFGSGTRLTVV.

This chain uses TRBV18 with TRBJ1-4; 8 positions agree with TRBD1. The CDR3 totals 15 residues. Germline V CDR1 and CDR2: KGHSH, LQKENI. The ends lost 5 bases at V and 8 bases at J; junction bases unmatched: 10. The CDR3 reads CASSSMDRDNEKLFF. Here the CDR3 DNA reads TGTGCCAGCTCATCCATGGACAGGGATAACGAAAAACTGTTTTTT.

This chain uses TRBV5-6 with TRBJ2-2; TRBD1 might be the D (6 bases). The germline V gene encodes CDR1 SGHDT and CDR2 YYEEEE. The CDR3 spans 18 residues. The V end lost 0 bases, the J end lost 0 bases, and 15 bases lay between the germline ends. As DNA, the CDR3 is TGTGCCAGCAGCTTGGTACCGGGACACCCCTCGAACACCGGGGAGCTGTTTTTT. This encodes CASSLVPGHPSNTGELFF.

This clone was observed a handful of times. The rearrangement links TRBV7-9 to TRBJ1-6; 8 nucleotides line up with TRBD1. This CDR3 is 16 amino acids long. Germline V lookup: CDR1 SEHNR, CDR2 FQNEAQ (reference sequence). After removal of 4 bases from V and 6 bases from J, the junction contained 8 bases not matched to a gene. CDR3 region: CASSSNRDRSNSPLHF. DNA for the CDR3: TGTGCCAGCAGCTCCAACCGGGACAGGAGTAATTCACCCCTCCACTTT.

The CDR3 is CAWTKQWGEQYF. The CDR3 coding sequence is TGTGCCTGGACCAAACAGTGGGGAGAGCAGTACTTC. V gene TRBV30 combines with J gene TRBJ2-5, with D possibly matching TRBD2 (5 bases). Germline CDR1 GTSNPN, CDR2 SVGIG (reference sequence). Deletions cut 4 bases from V and 11 bases from J, with 17 bases between. This CDR3 is built from 12 residues.

The genes are TRBV6-5 and TRBJ1-1, with 8 bases that match TRBD1. The CDR3 is 15 residues long. Germline V gene sequence: CDR1 MNHEY, CDR2 SVGAGI. J lost 1 base, V lost 6 bases, and 7 bases had no gene match. The CDR3 here is CASRATGGSNTEAFF. As DNA, the CDR3 is TGTGCCAGCAGAGCCACAGGGGGTTCGAACACTGAAGCTTTCTTT.

The J gene is TRBJ1-1, the V gene TRBV13; D not resolved. This CDR3 is 13 amino acids long. V gave up 2 bases and J gave up 1 base, with 5 bases separating them. Germline CDR1 PRHDT, CDR2 FYEKMQ (reference sequence). The CDR3 reads CASSLRENTEAFF. CDR3 in DNA: TGTGCCAGCAGCTTACGGGAGAACACTGAAGCTTTCTTT.

The chain combines TRBV7-9 with TRBJ1-1, with D perhaps matching TRBD1 (5 bases). The CDR3 runs 14 residues. The V end was cut by 4 bases, the J end by 4 bases, with 13 bases between. Germline CDR1 SEHNR, CDR2 FQNEAQ (reference sequence). DNA for the CDR3: TGTGCCAGCAGCTCGGGGGAGGGCAGCACTGAAGCTTTCTTT. Translation: CASSSGEGSTEAFF.

The rearrangement joins TRBV18 to TRBJ2-5; D not resolved. V shed 3 bases and J shed 4 bases, with 12 bases lying between them. Germline CDR1 is KGHSH and CDR2 is LQKENI. This CDR3 contains 14 residues. The CDR3 protein is CASSPGLSPETQYF. The CDR3 DNA sequence: TGTGCCAGCTCACCGGGCCTGAGTCCAGAGACCCAGTACTTC.

The chain joins TRBV5-4 to TRBJ2-2, with no clear D. The germline V and J ends were trimmed by 4 bases and 7 bases, with 5 bases remaining between them. CDR1 SGHNT and CDR2 YYREEE come from the germline V gene (reference sequence). The CDR3 runs 11 residues. Here the CDR3 reads CASSLYGELFF. The CDR3, as DNA: TGTGCCAGCAGCCTATACGGGGAGCTGTTTTTT. The whole variable domain, filled in from reference TRBV5-4 and TRBJ2-2, reads ETGVTQSPTHLIKTRGQQVTLRCSSQSGHNTVSWYQQALGQGPQFIFQYYREEENGRGNFPPRFSGLQFPNYSSELNVNALELDDSALYLCASSLYGELFFGEGSRLTVL.

In DNA form, the CDR3 reads TGTGCCATCAGGGAACTAGCGGGCCAGGATAATCAGTATTTT. Amino acids: CAIRELAGQDNQYF. The chain uses TRBV10-3 and TRBJ2-3; 9 nucleotides line up with TRBD2. Germline V lookup: CDR1 ENHRY, CDR2 SYGVKD. V gave up 6 bases and J gave up 12 bases; unmatched junction bases: 13. The CDR3 has 14 amino acids.

The rearrangement joins TRBV9 to TRBJ2-1; D is possibly TRBD1 (5 bases). V lost 3 bases to trimming and J lost 9 bases, with 16 bases between them. CDR1 and CDR2 from the germline V gene are SGDLS and YYNGEE. The CDR3 spans 14 residues. The CDR3 DNA sequence: TGTGCCAGCAGCGCAGGAACAGGATTTGCTGAGCAGTTCTTC. It encodes CASSAGTGFAEQFF.

This sequence joins TRBV29-1 and TRBJ2-3, with D possibly being TRBD2 (5 bases). Between the trimmed V and J ends, which lost 2 bases and 3 bases, there was a span of 15 bases. This CDR3 contains 15 residues. Germline CDR1 is SQVTM and CDR2 is ANQGSEA. The CDR3 sequence: CSVEPSHGVTDTQYF. The DNA of the CDR3 is TGCAGCGTTGAACCCAGCCACGGGGTGACAGATACGCAGTATTTT.

V gene TRBV15 combines with J gene TRBJ2-7; TRBD2 might be the D (6 bases). CDR1 is LNHNV, CDR2 YYDKDF, per germline (reference sequence). Trimming took 2 bases from V and 1 from J, leaving 12 bases between them. The CDR3 length is 15 residues. In nucleotides, the CDR3 is TGTGCCACCAGCAGAACCGGCGGGGAATCCTACGAGCAGTACTTC. It specifies CATSRTGGESYEQYF.

CDR3 protein: CSVAPGTGGYGYTF. DNA of the CDR3: TGCAGCGTTGCACCGGGAACCGGCGGCTATGGCTACACCTTC. The chain recombines TRBV29-1 with TRBJ1-2; no clear D gene. V lost 4 bases to trimming and J lost 4 bases, with 16 bases between them. This CDR3 has 14 amino acids. Germline V gene data show CDR1 as SQVTM and CDR2 as ANQGSEA.

V usage is TRBV25-1 and J usage is TRBJ1-4, with 7 bases that match TRBD1. V was pared by 3 bases and J by 8 bases, with 9 bases of the junction left unmatched. Germline V lookup: CDR1 MGHDK, CDR2 SYGVNS. The CDR3 covers 15 residues. CDR3 loop: CASSDRQGYREKLFF. In DNA, the CDR3 is TGTGCCAGCAGTGACAGACAGGGCTATAGGGAAAAACTGTTTTTT.

The J gene is TRBJ1-1, the V gene TRBV5-1, with 7 bases fitting TRBD1. V gave up 0 bases and J gave up 6 bases; unmatched junction bases: 2. Per the germline V gene, CDR1 is SGHRS and CDR2 is YFSETQ. The CDR3 is 13 amino acids. CDR3 bases: TGCGCCAGCAGCTTGGAGGGGGCTCCTGAAGCTTTCTTT. This encodes CASSLEGAPEAFF.

V and J are TRBV6-5 and TRBJ1-1, with D unresolved. Germline CDR1 MNHEY, CDR2 SVGAGI. V lost 6 bases and J 5 bases, leaving 13 bases between the germline ends. The CDR3 contains 13 residues. CDR3 coding DNA: TGTGCCAGCAGCTCCTCGGGGTTTACTGAAGCTTTCTTT. This codes for CASSSSGFTEAFF.

On this clone: Different DNA sequences within this sample yield the same CDR3. The chain couples TRBV2 to TRBJ1-1, with TRBD1 as a possible D gene (6 bases). Germline CDR1 is SNHLY and CDR2 is FYNNEI. The V and J ends lost 6 bases and 0 bases respectively, with 23 bases between them. The CDR3 spans 18 residues. This CDR3 is CASSPRGPRTVVNTEAFF. The CDR3 coding sequence is TGTGCCAGCAGCCCCAGGGGACCGCGTACAGTAGTGAACACTGAAGCTTTCTTT.

Concerning this clone itself: One junction end does not reproduce the germline sequence, and a read error may be involved. The sample has other DNA sequences that encode this CDR3 too. V and J are TRBV4-2 and TRBJ2-7, with D maybe TRBD2 (6 bases). The germline V gene encodes CDR1 LGHNA and CDR2 YNFKEQ. The CDR3 consists of 16 residues. DNA for the CDR3: TGTGCCAGTAGCCAGGACCCCGGGACTGCCCCTATTGAGCAGTACTTC. It codes for CASSQDPGTAPIEQYF.

The CDR3 loop reads CATKEYYEQYF. The CDR3 DNA follows: TGTGCCACCAAGGAGTACTACGAGCAGTACTTC. The gene calls are TRBV2 and TRBJ2-7; D remains ambiguous. V was cut by 10 bases and J by 3 bases, with 10 bases left in between. The CDR3 is made up of 11 amino acids. CDR1 and CDR2 (germline): SNHLY, FYNNEI. The full variable domain, rest sourced from reference TRBV2 and TRBJ2-7, is EPEVTQTPSHQVTQMGQEVILRCVPISNHLYFYWYRQILGQKVEFLVSFYNNEISEKSEIFDDQFSVERPDGSNFTLKIRSTKLEDSAMYFCATKEYYEQYFGPGTRLTVT.

This chain connects TRBV5-5 to TRBJ1-1, with 9 bases lining up with TRBD1. J was trimmed by 4 bases and V by 0 bases; bases with no gene match: 13. This CDR3 comprises 18 residues. Germline CDR1 and CDR2: SGHKS and YYEKEE (reference sequence). The DNA of the CDR3 is TGTGCCAGCAGCTTGGGGCCGAGACAGGGGGGCCCGGGCACTGAAGCTTTCTTT. Encoded protein: CASSLGPRQGGPGTEAFF. Filled out from reference TRBV5-5 and TRBJ1-1, the complete variable domain reads DAGVTQSPTHLIKTRGQQVTLRCSPISGHKSVSWYQQVLGQGPQFIFQYYEKEERGRGNFPDRFSARQFPNYSSELNVNALLLGDSALYLCASSLGPRQGGPGTEAFFGQGTRLTVV.

The genes are TRBV11-2 and TRBJ2-3; D gene ambiguous. The CDR3 covers 13 residues. Germline V gene sequence: CDR1 SGHAT, CDR2 FQNNGV. The V gene lost 0 bases and the J gene lost 4 bases, with 5 bases spanning the gap. CDR3 nucleotides: TGTGCCAGCAGCTTAGACAGGCCAGATACGCAGTATTTT. This encodes CASSLDRPDTQYF.

The chain couples TRBV7-3 to TRBJ2-1, with 7 bases matching TRBD2. There are 13 residues in the CDR3. Germline V gene data show CDR1 as SGHTA and CDR2 as FQGTGA. J gave up 8 bases and V 6 bases, and 7 bases lay outside the gene matches. Here the CDR3 reads CASRRTRQDEQFF. The DNA of the CDR3 is TGTGCCAGCAGGCGGACTAGGCAGGATGAGCAGTTCTTC.

The rearrangement joins TRBV6-1 to TRBJ1-3; 8 positions match TRBD1. Per germline, CDR1 MNHNS and CDR2 SASEGT. V was pared by 8 bases and J by 6 bases, with 6 bases of the junction left unmatched. The CDR3 is made up of 13 amino acids. The DNA for the CDR3 is TGTGCCAGCCCCGGACAGGGTGTAAACACCATATATTTT. Protein product: CASPGQGVNTIYF.

The sample holds one count of this clone. The V and J genes are TRBV14 and TRBJ2-2, with a weak D call TRBD2 (7 bases). The CDR3 covers 14 residues. Germline V gene lookup returns CDR1 SGHDN and CDR2 FVKESK. The V gene lost 0 bases and the J gene lost 14 bases, with 16 bases spanning the gap. CDR3 DNA sequence: TGTGCCAGCAGCCAAGATATCGGGGGGCCCGGCCTGTTTTTT. Its protein product is CASSQDIGGPGLFF.

The rearrangement joins TRBV5-1 to TRBJ2-4; 7 nucleotides agree with TRBD1. The CDR3 has 13 residues. Trimming cost V 6 bases and J 7 bases; bases outside gene matches: 7. Germline CDR1 SGHRS, CDR2 YFSETQ. Here the CDR3 reads CASKYEGANIQYF. DNA for the CDR3: TGCGCCAGCAAGTATGAGGGGGCGAACATTCAGTACTTC.